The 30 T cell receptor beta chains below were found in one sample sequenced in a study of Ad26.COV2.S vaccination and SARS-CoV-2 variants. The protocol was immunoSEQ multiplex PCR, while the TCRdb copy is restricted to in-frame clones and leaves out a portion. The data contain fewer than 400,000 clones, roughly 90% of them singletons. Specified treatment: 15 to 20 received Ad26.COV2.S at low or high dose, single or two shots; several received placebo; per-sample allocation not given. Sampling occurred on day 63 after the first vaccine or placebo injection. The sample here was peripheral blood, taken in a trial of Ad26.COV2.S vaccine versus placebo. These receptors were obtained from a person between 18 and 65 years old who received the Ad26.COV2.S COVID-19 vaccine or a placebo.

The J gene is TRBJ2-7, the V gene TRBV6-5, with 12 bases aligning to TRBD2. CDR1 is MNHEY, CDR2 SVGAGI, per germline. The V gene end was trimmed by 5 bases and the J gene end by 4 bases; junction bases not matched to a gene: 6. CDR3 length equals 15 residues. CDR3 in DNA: TGTGCCAGCAGTACTCTAGCGGGAGGGCCTTACGAGCAGTACGTC. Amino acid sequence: CASSTLAGGPYEQYV.

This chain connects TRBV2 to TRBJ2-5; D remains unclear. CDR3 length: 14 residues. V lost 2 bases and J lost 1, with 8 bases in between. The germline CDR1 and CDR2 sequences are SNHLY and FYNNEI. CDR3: CASSERNPQETQYF. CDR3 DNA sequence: TGTGCCAGCAGTGAACGGAACCCCCAAGAGACCCAGTACTTC.

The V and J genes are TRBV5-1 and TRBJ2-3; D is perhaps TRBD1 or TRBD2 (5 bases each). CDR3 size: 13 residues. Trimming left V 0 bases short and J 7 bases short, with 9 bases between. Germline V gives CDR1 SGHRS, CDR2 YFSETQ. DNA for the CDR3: TGCGCCAGCAGCTTGGCCGGGGCAAATACGCAGTATTTT. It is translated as CASSLAGANTQYF.

The CDR3 loop reads CASSPPERFNIQYF. CDR3 in DNA: TGTGCCAGCTCACCACCGGAGAGGTTCAACATTCAGTACTTC. The chain joins TRBV18 to TRBJ2-4; D ambiguous. Between the trimmed V and J ends, which lost 0 bases and 7 bases, there was a span of 10 bases. The germline gives CDR1 KGHSH, CDR2 LQKENI. The CDR3 is made up of 14 amino acids.

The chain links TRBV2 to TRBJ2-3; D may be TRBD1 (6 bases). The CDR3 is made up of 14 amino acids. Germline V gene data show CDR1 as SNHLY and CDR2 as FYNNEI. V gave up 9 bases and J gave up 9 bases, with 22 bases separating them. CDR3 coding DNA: TGTGCCAGACCGGGACATGAAGGAAGTGGGACGCAGTATTTT. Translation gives CARPGHEGSGTQYF.

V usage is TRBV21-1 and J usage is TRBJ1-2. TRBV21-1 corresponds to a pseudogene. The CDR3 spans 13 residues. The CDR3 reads CASSKLNGGGYTF. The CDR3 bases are TGTGCCAGCAGCAAATTAAACGGGGGTGGCTACACCTTC.

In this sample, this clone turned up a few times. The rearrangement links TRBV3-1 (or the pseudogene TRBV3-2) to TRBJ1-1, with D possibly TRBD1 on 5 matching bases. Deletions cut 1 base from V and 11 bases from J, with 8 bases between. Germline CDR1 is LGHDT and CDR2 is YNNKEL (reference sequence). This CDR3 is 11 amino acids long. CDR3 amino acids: CASSQGGNAFF. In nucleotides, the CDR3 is TGTGCCAGCAGCCAAGGGGGGAATGCTTTCTTT.

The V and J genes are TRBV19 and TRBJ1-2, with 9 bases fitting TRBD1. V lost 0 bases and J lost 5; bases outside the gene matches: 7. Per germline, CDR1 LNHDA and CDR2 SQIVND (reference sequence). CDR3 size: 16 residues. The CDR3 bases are TGTGCCAGTAGTATAGAAGTTAGTGGACAGGGGTATGGCTACACCTTC. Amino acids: CASSIEVSGQGYGYTF.

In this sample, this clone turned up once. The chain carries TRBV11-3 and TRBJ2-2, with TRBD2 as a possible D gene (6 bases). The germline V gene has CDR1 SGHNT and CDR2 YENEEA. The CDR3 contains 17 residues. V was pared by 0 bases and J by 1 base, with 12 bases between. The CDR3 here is CASSLEDWGVNTGELFF. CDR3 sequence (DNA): TGTGCCAGCAGCTTAGAAGACTGGGGGGTGAACACCGGGGAGCTGTTTTTT.

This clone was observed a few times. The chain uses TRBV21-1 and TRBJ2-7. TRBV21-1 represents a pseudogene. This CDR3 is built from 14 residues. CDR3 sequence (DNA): TGTGCCAGCATCGAGACGGGCATCTCCTACGAGCAGTACGTC. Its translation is CASIETGISYEQYV.

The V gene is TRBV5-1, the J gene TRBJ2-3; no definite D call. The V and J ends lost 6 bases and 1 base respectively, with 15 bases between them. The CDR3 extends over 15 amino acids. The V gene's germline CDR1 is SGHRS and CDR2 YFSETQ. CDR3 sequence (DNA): TGCGCCAGCATGTCAACGGGTCAAGGCACAGATACGCAGTATTTT. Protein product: CASMSTGQGTDTQYF. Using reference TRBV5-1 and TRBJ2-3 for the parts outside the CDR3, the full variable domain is KAGVTQTPRYLIKTRGQQVTLSCSPISGHRSVSWYQQTPGQGLQFLFEYFSETQRNKGNFPGRFSGRQFSNSRSEMNVSTLELGDSALYLCASMSTGQGTDTQYFGPGTRLTVL.

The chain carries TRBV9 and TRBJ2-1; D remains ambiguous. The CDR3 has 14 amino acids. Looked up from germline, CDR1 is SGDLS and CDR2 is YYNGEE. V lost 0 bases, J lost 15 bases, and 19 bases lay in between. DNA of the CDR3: TGTGCCAGCAGCGTAGCTGCCGAGGCGGTAGTAATGTTCTTC. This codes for CASSVAAEAVVMFF.

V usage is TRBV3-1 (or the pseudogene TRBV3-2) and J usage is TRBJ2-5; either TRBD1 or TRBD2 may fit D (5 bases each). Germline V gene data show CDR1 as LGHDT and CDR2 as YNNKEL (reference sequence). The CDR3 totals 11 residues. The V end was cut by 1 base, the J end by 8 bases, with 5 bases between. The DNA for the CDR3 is TGTGCCAGCAGCCAAGGGGACACCCAGTACTTC. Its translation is CASSQGDTQYF.

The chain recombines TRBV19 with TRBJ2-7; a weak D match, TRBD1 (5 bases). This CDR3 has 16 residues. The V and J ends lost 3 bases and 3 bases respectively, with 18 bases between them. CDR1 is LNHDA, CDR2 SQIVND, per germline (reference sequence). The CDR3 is CASSIGLTDSLYEQYV. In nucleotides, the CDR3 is TGTGCCAGTAGTATCGGGTTGACAGATTCTCTCTACGAGCAGTACGTC.

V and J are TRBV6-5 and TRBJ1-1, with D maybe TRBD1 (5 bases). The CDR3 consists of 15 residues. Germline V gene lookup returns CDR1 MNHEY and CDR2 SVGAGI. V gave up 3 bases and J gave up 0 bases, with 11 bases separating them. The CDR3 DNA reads TGTGCCAGCAGTTATCGGCAGGGAATGAACACTGAAGCTTTCTTT. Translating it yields CASSYRQGMNTEAFF.

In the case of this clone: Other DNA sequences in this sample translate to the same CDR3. Written as DNA, the CDR3 is TGCAGCGTCAAGGGGTTCAACACTGAAGCTTTCTTT. Its protein is CSVKGFNTEAFF. The rearrangement links TRBV29-1 to TRBJ1-1, with a tentative D call TRBD1 (5 bases). CDR3 length: 12 residues. The germline V gene has CDR1 SQVTM and CDR2 ANQGSEA. Trimming cost V 6 bases and J 2 bases, with 10 bases left between them.

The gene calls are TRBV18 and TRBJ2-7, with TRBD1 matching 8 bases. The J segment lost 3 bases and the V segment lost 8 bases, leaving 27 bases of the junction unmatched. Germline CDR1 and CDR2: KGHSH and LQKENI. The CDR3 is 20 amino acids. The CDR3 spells CASPLRGPGGDRDGSYEQYV. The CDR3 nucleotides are TGTGCCAGCCCACTCCGGGGGCCAGGGGGCGATCGAGACGGGAGCTACGAGCAGTACGTC.

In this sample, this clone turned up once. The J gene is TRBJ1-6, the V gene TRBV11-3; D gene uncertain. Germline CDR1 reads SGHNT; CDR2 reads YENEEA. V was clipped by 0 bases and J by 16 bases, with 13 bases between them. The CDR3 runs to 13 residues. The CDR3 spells CASSLDSPDVLHF. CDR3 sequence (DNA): TGTGCCAGCAGCTTAGATTCGCCAGACGTGCTCCACTTT.

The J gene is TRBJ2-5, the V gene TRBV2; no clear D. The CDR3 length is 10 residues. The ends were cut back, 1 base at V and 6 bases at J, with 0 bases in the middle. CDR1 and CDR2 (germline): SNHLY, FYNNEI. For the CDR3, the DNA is TGTGCCAGCAGTGAAGAGACCCAGTACTTC. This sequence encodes CASSEETQYF.

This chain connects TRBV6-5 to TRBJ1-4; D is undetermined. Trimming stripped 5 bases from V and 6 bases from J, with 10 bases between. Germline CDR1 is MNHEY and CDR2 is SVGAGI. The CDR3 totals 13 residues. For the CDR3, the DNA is TGTGCCAGCAGTCCTACAGTGTATGAAAAACTGTTTTTT. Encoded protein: CASSPTVYEKLFF.

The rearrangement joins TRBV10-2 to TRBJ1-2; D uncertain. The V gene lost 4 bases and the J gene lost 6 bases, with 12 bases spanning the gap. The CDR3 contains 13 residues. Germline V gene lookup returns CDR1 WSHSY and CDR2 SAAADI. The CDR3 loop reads CASSAGAQNGYTF. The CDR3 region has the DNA TGCGCCAGCAGTGCCGGAGCGCAGAATGGCTACACCTTC.

The CDR3 loop is CASSLRSAGANVLTF. For the CDR3, the DNA is TGTGCCAGCAGCTTGCGGTCCGCCGGGGCCAACGTCCTGACTTTC. This chain joins TRBV11-3 and TRBJ2-6; D is undetermined. The CDR3 runs to 15 residues. Germline CDR1 is SGHNT and CDR2 is YENEEA. The V and J ends lost 3 bases and 4 bases respectively, with 10 bases between them.

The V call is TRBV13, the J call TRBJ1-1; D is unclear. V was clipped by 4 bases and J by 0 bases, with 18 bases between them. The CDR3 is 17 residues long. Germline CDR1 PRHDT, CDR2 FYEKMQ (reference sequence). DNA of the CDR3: TGTGCCAGCAGCTCCTTGAGGGAGGCTGGACTGAACACTGAAGCTTTCTTT. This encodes CASSSLREAGLNTEAFF.

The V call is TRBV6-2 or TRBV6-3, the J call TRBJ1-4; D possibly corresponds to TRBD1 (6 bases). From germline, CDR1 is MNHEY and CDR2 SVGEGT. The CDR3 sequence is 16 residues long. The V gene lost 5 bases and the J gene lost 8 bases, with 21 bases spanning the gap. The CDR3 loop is CASSQSLQGRREKLFF. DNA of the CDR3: TGTGCCAGCAGTCAGTCTCTTCAGGGGAGGCGGGAAAAACTGTTTTTT.

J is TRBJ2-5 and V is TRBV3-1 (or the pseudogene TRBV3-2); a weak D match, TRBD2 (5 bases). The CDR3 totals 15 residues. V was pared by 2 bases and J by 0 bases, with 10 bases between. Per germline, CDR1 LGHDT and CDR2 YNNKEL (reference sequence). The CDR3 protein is CASSQLSGNQETQYF. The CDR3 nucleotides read TGTGCCAGCAGCCAACTTTCGGGGAACCAAGAGACCCAGTACTTC.

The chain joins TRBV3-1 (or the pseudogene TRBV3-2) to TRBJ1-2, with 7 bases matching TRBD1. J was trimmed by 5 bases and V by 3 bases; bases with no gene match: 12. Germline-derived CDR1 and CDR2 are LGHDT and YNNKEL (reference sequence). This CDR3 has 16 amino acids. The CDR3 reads CASSHNQPGGPYGYTF. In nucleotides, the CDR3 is TGTGCCAGCAGCCACAACCAGCCAGGGGGACCGTATGGCTACACCTTC.

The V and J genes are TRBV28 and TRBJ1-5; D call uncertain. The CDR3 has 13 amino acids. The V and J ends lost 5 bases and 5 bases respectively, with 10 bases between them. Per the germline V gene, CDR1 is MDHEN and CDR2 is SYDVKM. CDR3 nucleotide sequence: TGTGCCAGCAGTCAAATAACCGATCAGCCCCAGCATTTT. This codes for CASSQITDQPQHF.

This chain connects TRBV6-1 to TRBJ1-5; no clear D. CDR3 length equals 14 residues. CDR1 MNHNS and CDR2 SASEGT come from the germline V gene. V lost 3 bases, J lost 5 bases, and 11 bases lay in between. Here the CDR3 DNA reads TGTGCCAGCAGTGAGGGCAGTTGGCATCAGCCCCAGCATTTT. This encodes CASSEGSWHQPQHF.

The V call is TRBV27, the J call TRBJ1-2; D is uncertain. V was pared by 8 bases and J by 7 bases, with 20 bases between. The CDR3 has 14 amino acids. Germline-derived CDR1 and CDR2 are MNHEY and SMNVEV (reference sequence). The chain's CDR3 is CASSPLREIGGYTF. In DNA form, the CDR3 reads TGTGCCAGCTCACCCTTGAGGGAAATCGGTGGCTACACCTTC.

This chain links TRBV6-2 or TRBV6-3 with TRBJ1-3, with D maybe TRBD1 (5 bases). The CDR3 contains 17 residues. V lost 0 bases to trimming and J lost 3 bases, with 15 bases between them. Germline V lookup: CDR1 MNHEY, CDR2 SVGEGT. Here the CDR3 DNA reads TGTGCCAGCAGTTACTCGAGAGGCAGGGTGGATGGAAACACCATATATTTT. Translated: CASSYSRGRVDGNTIYF.